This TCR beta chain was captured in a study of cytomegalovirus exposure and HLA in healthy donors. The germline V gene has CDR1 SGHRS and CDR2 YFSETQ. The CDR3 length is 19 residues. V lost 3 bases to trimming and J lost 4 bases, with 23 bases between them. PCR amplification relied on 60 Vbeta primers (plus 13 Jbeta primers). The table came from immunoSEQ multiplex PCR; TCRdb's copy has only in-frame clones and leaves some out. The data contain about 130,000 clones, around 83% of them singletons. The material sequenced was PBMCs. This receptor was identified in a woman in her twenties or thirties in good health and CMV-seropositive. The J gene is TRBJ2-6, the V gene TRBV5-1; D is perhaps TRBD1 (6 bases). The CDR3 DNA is TGCGCCAGCAGCTCCCACCCTCGGGACACTACCGAGGGGGCCAACGTCCTGACTTTC. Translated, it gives CASSSHPRDTTEGANVLTF. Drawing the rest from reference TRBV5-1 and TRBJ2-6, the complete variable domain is KAGVTQTPRYLIKTRGQQVTLSCSPISGHRSVSWYQQTPGQGLQFLFEYFSETQRNKGNFPGRFSGRQFSNSRSEMNVSTLELGDSALYLCASSSHPRDTTEGANVLTFGAGSRLTVL.